This T cell receptor (beta chain) originates from a study of blood T cell repertoires in COVID-19. TCRdb's copy holds only in-frame clones and misses some; the assay was immunoSEQ multiplex PCR. Of over 450,000 clones in the sample, 75% to 90% were seen once. Germline-derived CDR1 and CDR2 are SNHLY and FYNNEI. V was pared by 4 bases and J by 7 bases, with 9 bases of the junction left unmatched. This CDR3 has 14 amino acids. J is TRBJ1-2 and V is TRBV2; 7 positions match TRBD1. This TCR derives from a man between 18 and 35 years old with COVID-19, enrolled during active disease. The sample taken for sequencing was peripheral blood. The DNA for the CDR3 is TGTGCCAGCAGTGGGGACAGCCCGGGCGTTGGCTACACCTTC. It encodes CASSGDSPGVGYTF.